This TCR beta chain was observed in a study of identical twins. Study observations and caveats: Fewer insertions were carried by abundant cord blood beta clonotypes, but none was seen in memory repertoires. Out-of-frame alpha sequences shared between twins exhibited an excess of low generation probability.

Remarks on this clonotype: Antigen: not known.

This CDR3 is built from 15 residues. Between the trimmed V and J ends, which lost 4 bases and 3 bases, there was a span of 16 bases. The germline V gene encodes CDR1 MNHEY and CDR2 SVGAGI. Carrying unique molecular identifiers, the cDNA also gained a universal primer site through template switching. Via MiXCR, TCRdb re-called the 5' RACE reads, giving one row per CDR3 protein. In the table there are roughly 720,000 distinct CDR3 sequences, roughly 20% of which are singletons. These data were likewise used in another study, on T cells expressing NK-cell markers. Per that paper: Sorted T-cell subsets CD3+CD56+NKG2C+, CD3+CD56+NKG2C- and CD3+CD56-NKG2C+ were TCR beta-sequenced.

The chain joins TRBV6-5 to TRBJ2-7; D unresolved. Sequencing input: PBMCs. The source is a woman aged 18-35 years in good health. Here the CDR3 reads CASSSKARSLYEQYF. The CDR3 DNA reads TGTGCCAGCAGTTCTAAGGCCAGGTCTCTCTACGAGCAGTACTTC.